The 21 T cell receptor beta chains below come from one sample, sequenced in a study of blood T cells in healthy people across ages. A second PCR, run for 7 to 11 cycles, used a sample-barcoded 5' primer plus a J-beta primer mix. TCRdb analysed the 5' RACE reads with MiXCR anew, one entry per CDR3 protein. The data hold about 680,000 distinct CDR3 sequences, with around 49% observed a single time. The sequenced material came from blood. The receptors shown here come from a woman in her sixties or seventies in good health.

The chain is built from TRBV10-3 and TRBJ1-2; TRBD1 matches at 10 bases. CDR1 and CDR2 (germline): ENHRY, SYGVKD. The CDR3 is made up of 16 amino acids. With V trimmed by 0 bases and J by 8 bases, 9 bases remained unmatched. The DNA for the CDR3 is TGTGCCATCAGTGAGTCGTGGGACAGGGGCTCGAGGGGCTACACCTTC. It encodes CAISESWDRGSRGYTF.

This clonotype was recorded once. The V gene is TRBV6-2 or TRBV6-3, the J gene TRBJ2-7, with TRBD2 matching over 9 bases. With 0 bases clipped from V and 7 bases from J, the junction kept 10 bases outside the gene matches. This CDR3 region has 16 residues. Germline V gives CDR1 MNHEY, CDR2 SVGEGT. This CDR3 is CASSYSTAGGPHEQYF. For the CDR3, the DNA is TGTGCCAGCAGTTACTCGACGGCGGGAGGGCCGCATGAGCAGTACTTC.

The genes are TRBV7-2 and TRBJ2-3; possibly TRBD1 for D (6 bases). V dropped 5 bases and J dropped 8 bases, with 17 bases sitting between them. Germline CDR1 SGHTA, CDR2 FQGNSA. The CDR3 is made up of 14 amino acids. The CDR3 DNA reads as TGTGCCAGCAGCCCCGGGACAATTTGGACTACGCAGTATTTT. Protein product: CASSPGTIWTTQYF.

This chain links TRBV10-3 with TRBJ2-7; D gene unclear. Germline lookup yields CDR1 ENHRY and CDR2 SYGVKD. The CDR3 has 16 amino acids. The V gene lost 4 bases and the J gene lost 5 bases, with 21 bases spanning the gap. CDR3 in DNA: TGTGCCATCAGTGCTCCGGGCACAACCCTTCAACACGAGCAGTACTTC. Translation gives CAISAPGTTLQHEQYF.

This clonotype was observed a handful of times. The V gene is TRBV4-2, the J gene TRBJ2-1; 8 bases align to TRBD2. The V gene end was trimmed by 0 bases and the J gene end by 4 bases; junction bases not matched to a gene: 5. This CDR3 has 16 residues. The germline gives CDR1 LGHNA, CDR2 YNFKEQ. The CDR3 spells CASSQDHGGRYNEQFF. The DNA for the CDR3 is TGTGCCAGCAGCCAAGATCACGGCGGGAGGTACAATGAGCAGTTCTTC.

Only a few counts were recorded for this clonotype. This chain links TRBV20-1 with TRBJ2-1, with D perhaps assigned TRBD1 or TRBD2 (5 bases each). Near its end, the DNA agrees better with TRBJ2-7, so the J call may be wrong. Germline-derived CDR1 and CDR2 are DFQATT and SNEGSKA (reference sequence). The CDR3 totals 12 residues. Here the CDR3 reads CSARRDVHEQYF. The CDR3 DNA reads as TGCAGTGCTAGGAGGGACGTCCACGAGCAGTACTTC.

J is TRBJ2-3 and V is TRBV4-1; maybe TRBD2 (6 bases). The V and J ends lost 1 base and 3 bases respectively, with 11 bases between them. Germline CDR1 reads MGHRA; CDR2 reads YSYEKL. The CDR3 covers 15 residues. The CDR3 nucleotides read TGCGCCAGCAGCCAAGTGGGGCTAGCGACAGATACGCAGTATTTT. It specifies CASSQVGLATDTQYF.

This clonotype was detected many times. The J gene is TRBJ2-7, the V gene TRBV7-2; D ambiguous. This CDR3 has 14 residues. CDR1 is SGHTA, CDR2 FQGNSA, per germline. The V end was cut by 1 base, the J end by 6 bases, with 13 bases between. The CDR3 reads CASSLVSPSGEQYF. The CDR3 nucleotides are TGTGCCAGCAGCTTAGTTTCCCCATCAGGCGAGCAGTACTTC.

The chain recombines TRBV27 with TRBJ1-4; D gene ambiguous. Germline assignment: CDR1 MNHEY and CDR2 SMNVEV (reference sequence). This CDR3 is built from 14 residues. The V end was cut by 5 bases, the J end by 0 bases, with 7 bases between. The CDR3 DNA reads as TGTGCCAGCAGTATAGGAGCAACTAATGAAAAACTGTTTTTT. Protein sequence: CASSIGATNEKLFF.

This clonotype was counted between two and nine times. This sequence joins TRBV12-3 or TRBV12-4 and TRBJ2-7; no clear D. V was cut by 8 bases and J by 3 bases, with 14 bases left in between. The CDR3 sequence is 13 residues long. The CDR3 sequence: CASGIIGVYEQYF. In DNA form, the CDR3 reads TGTGCCAGCGGGATTATAGGAGTCTACGAGCAGTACTTC.

The rearrangement links TRBV5-5 to TRBJ1-4; D unclear. V was cut by 4 bases and J by 8 bases, with 9 bases left in between. This CDR3 has 12 residues. Looked up from germline, CDR1 is SGHKS and CDR2 is YYEKEE (reference sequence). The CDR3 here is CASSTEREKLFF. The CDR3 coding sequence is TGTGCCAGCAGCACCGAAAGGGAAAAACTGTTTTTT. Full variable domain (outside the CDR3, taken from reference TRBV5-5 and TRBJ1-4): DAGVTQSPTHLIKTRGQQVTLRCSPISGHKSVSWYQQVLGQGPQFIFQYYEKEERGRGNFPDRFSARQFPNYSSELNVNALLLGDSALYLCASSTEREKLFFGSGTQLSVL.

This chain joins TRBV24-1 and TRBJ2-1; 15 bases match TRBD2. CDR1 is KGHDR, CDR2 SFDVKD, per germline. The CDR3 runs 19 residues. The J segment lost 0 bases and the V segment lost 3 bases, leaving 5 bases of the junction unmatched. CDR3 sequence reads: CATSDPGTSGRISYNEQFF. CDR3 in DNA: TGTGCCACCAGTGATCCCGGGACTAGCGGGAGGATCTCCTACAATGAGCAGTTCTTC.

This clonotype has more than one count but fewer than ten. The chain links TRBV5-1 to TRBJ2-5; D remains ambiguous. V was trimmed by 4 bases and J by 3 bases, leaving 13 bases between them. CDR3 length: 14 amino acids. Germline assignment: CDR1 SGHRS and CDR2 YFSETQ. The CDR3, as DNA: TGCGCCAGCAGCCCAATTTCTACTAAAGAGACCCAGTACTTC. This sequence encodes CASSPISTKETQYF. The variable domain in full, completed from reference TRBV5-1 and TRBJ2-5, reads KAGVTQTPRYLIKTRGQQVTLSCSPISGHRSVSWYQQTPGQGLQFLFEYFSETQRNKGNFPGRFSGRQFSNSRSEMNVSTLELGDSALYLCASSPISTKETQYFGPGTRLLVL.

This chain uses TRBV7-9 with TRBJ2-5, with 9 bases matching TRBD1. Unmatched junction bases numbered 3, after V lost 1 base and J lost 0 bases. Germline V gene lookup returns CDR1 SEHNR and CDR2 FQNEAQ (reference sequence). The CDR3 runs 16 residues. CDR3 in amino acids: CASSLGGDRDQETQYF. In DNA, the CDR3 is TGTGCCAGCAGCTTAGGCGGGGACAGGGACCAAGAGACCCAGTACTTC.

V usage is TRBV20-1 and J usage is TRBJ2-5; TRBD2 agrees at 8 bases. Gene TRBJ2-7 matches the end of the DNA better, so the J call may be wrong. There are 14 residues in the CDR3. Per the germline V gene, CDR1 is DFQATT and CDR2 is SNEGSKA (reference sequence). In DNA form, the CDR3 reads TGCAGTGCTGTCGACGGGACTAGTACCTACGAGCAGTACTTC. This sequence encodes CSAVDGTSTYEQYF.

This clonotype was recorded a few times. The chain recombines TRBV6-5 with TRBJ2-7; 7 nucleotides agree with TRBD1. With V trimmed by 4 bases and J by 0 bases, 6 bases remained unmatched. The CDR3 extends over 15 amino acids. From germline, CDR1 is MNHEY and CDR2 SVGAGI. The CDR3: CASSSGGFYSYEQYF. The CDR3 nucleotides are TGTGCCAGCAGTTCAGGGGGATTTTACTCCTACGAGCAGTACTTC.

The chain carries TRBV7-2 and TRBJ2-7, with D unresolved. Germline assignment: CDR1 SGHTA and CDR2 FQGNSA. CDR3 length equals 11 residues. V was trimmed by 3 bases and J by 7 bases, leaving 7 bases between them. Written as DNA, the CDR3 is TGTGCCAGCAGCTTCTTCAATGAGCAGTACTTC. Amino acid sequence: CASSFFNEQYF.

This chain joins TRBV7-6 and TRBJ1-1; D is unresolved. The germline gives CDR1 SGHVS, CDR2 FNYEAQ. Trimming left V 3 bases short and J 1 base short, with 9 bases between. The CDR3 totals 14 residues. The CDR3 reads CASSFGQANTEAFF. The CDR3 nucleotides read TGTGCCAGCAGCTTTGGGCAGGCGAACACTGAAGCTTTCTTT.

The chain carries TRBV18 and TRBJ1-2; no definite D call. Trimming pared 8 bases from V and 4 bases from J, leaving 14 bases between. The CDR3 totals 13 residues. CDR1 is KGHSH, CDR2 LQKENI, per germline. The CDR3 sequence is CASTSYSVYGYTF. The CDR3 region has the DNA TGTGCCAGCACTTCCTACAGTGTCTATGGCTACACCTTC.

This clonotype was counted only a few times. The rearrangement links TRBV6-2 or TRBV6-3 to TRBJ2-1, with 7 nucleotides matching TRBD2. Unmatched junction bases numbered 9, after V lost 7 bases and J lost 0 bases. Per the germline V gene, CDR1 is MNHEY and CDR2 is SVGEGT. The length of the CDR3 is 16 residues. The CDR3 here is CASTWTRESSYNEQFF. The CDR3 coding sequence is TGTGCCAGCACTTGGACTAGGGAGAGCTCCTACAATGAGCAGTTCTTC.

In its sample, this clonotype was seen a few times. J is TRBJ2-2 and V is TRBV29-1, with 12 bases fitting TRBD2. The germline V gene has CDR1 SQVTM and CDR2 ANQGSEA. With 4 bases clipped from V and 9 bases from J, the junction kept 6 bases outside the gene matches. The CDR3 has 14 residues. Here the CDR3 DNA reads TGCAGCGTTGGGACTAGCGGGAAATCCCGGGAGCTGTTTTTT. It yields the protein CSVGTSGKSRELFF.